One sample yielded the 21 T cell receptor beta chains listed below, sequenced in a study of T cell responses to AZD1222 COVID-19 vaccine. TCRdb's copy holds only in-frame clones and misses some; the assay was immunoSEQ multiplex PCR. The table shows 40,000 to 65,000 clones, with 65% to 85% occurring only once. The sequencing used peripheral blood, collected on day 0 of AZD1222 vaccination. The receptor source for this set is an adult in good health.

The chain couples TRBV19 to TRBJ1-4; D is uncertain. The CDR3 runs to 15 residues. Deletions cut 5 bases from V and 13 bases from J, with 23 bases between. Germline CDR1 and CDR2: LNHDA and SQIVND (reference sequence). CDR3 sequence (DNA): TGTGCCAGTAGTTATACCCCCGACAATAGGGTAAGACTGTTTTTT. Amino acid sequence: CASSYTPDNRVRLFF.

CDR3 loop: CASSVAPSGKNEQFF. CDR3 DNA: TGTGCCAGCAGCGTAGCCCCCTCTGGAAAAAATGAGCAGTTCTTC. This chain links TRBV9 with TRBJ2-1; D is undetermined. The V gene lost 0 bases and the J gene lost 7 bases, with 14 bases spanning the gap. Germline-derived CDR1 and CDR2 are SGDLS and YYNGEE. There are 15 residues in the CDR3. The variable domain in full, with the rest retrieved from reference TRBV9 and TRBJ2-1, is DSGVTQTPKHLITATGQRVTLRCSPRSGDLSVYWYQQSLDQGLQFLIQYYNGEERAKGNILERFSAQQFPDLHSELNLSSLELGDSALYFCASSVAPSGKNEQFFGPGTRLTVL.

The chain combines TRBV10-2 with TRBJ2-7; the D gene is possibly TRBD2 (6 bases). V was cut by 3 bases and J by 7 bases, with 19 bases left in between. Germline V lookup: CDR1 WSHSY, CDR2 SAAADI. The CDR3 length is 15 residues. This CDR3 reads CASSDPGLRTGEQYF. The DNA for the CDR3 is TGCGCCAGCAGTGACCCGGGACTCAGAACGGGAGAGCAGTACTTC.

CDR3 residues: CASSQVEGNEQYF. CDR3 in DNA: TGTGCCAGCAGCCAAGTCGAGGGAAACGAGCAGTACTTC. The chain couples TRBV3-1 (or the pseudogene TRBV3-2) to TRBJ2-7; D is perhaps TRBD2 (5 bases). The CDR3 extends over 13 amino acids. Trimming removed 1 base at V and 5 bases at J, with 9 bases between. Germline CDR1 LGHDT, CDR2 YNNKEL (reference sequence).

In this sample, this clone turned up once. This sequence joins TRBV27 and TRBJ1-6; D call uncertain. V was trimmed by 5 bases and J by 4 bases, leaving 9 bases between them. Germline CDR1 and CDR2: MNHEY and SMNVEV (reference sequence). The CDR3 has 14 residues. As DNA, the CDR3 is TGTGCCAGCAGTCCGACACCGTATAATTCACCCCTCCACTTT. It is translated as CASSPTPYNSPLHF.

This chain links TRBV11-3 with TRBJ1-1; 7 positions match TRBD1. With 4 bases clipped from V and 2 bases from J, the junction kept 7 bases outside the gene matches. CDR1 is SGHNT, CDR2 YENEEA, per germline. The CDR3 has 15 amino acids. CDR3 in DNA: TGTGCCAGCAGCTCCCAAGGGACAGCTAACACTGAAGCTTTCTTT. Protein: CASSSQGTANTEAFF.

The chain combines TRBV6-1 with TRBJ1-4; the D gene is possibly TRBD1 (5 bases). The CDR3 covers 15 residues. The ends were cut back, 6 bases at V and 5 bases at J, with 16 bases in the middle. The germline gives CDR1 MNHNS, CDR2 SASEGT. The CDR3 spells CASRGGEVSNEKLFF. The CDR3 DNA reads as TGTGCCAGCAGGGGGGGGGAGGTGTCGAATGAAAAACTGTTTTTT.

V gene TRBV2 combines with J gene TRBJ1-6; no clear D. CDR1 and CDR2 from the germline V gene are SNHLY and FYNNEI. V shed 6 bases and J shed 8 bases, with 14 bases lying between them. The CDR3 contains 14 residues. CDR3 loop: CASRASDGYSPLHF. The CDR3 bases are TGTGCCAGCAGGGCTTCGGACGGGTATTCACCCCTCCACTTT.

This chain uses TRBV6-5 with TRBJ1-1; tentatively, D is TRBD1 (6 bases). CDR3 size: 13 residues. Trimming cost V 4 bases and J 5 bases, with 11 bases left between them. Germline loops: CDR1 MNHEY, CDR2 SVGAGI. CDR3 bases: TGTGCCAGCAGTTTTGGACAGAAAACTGAAGCTTTCTTT. Translated, it gives CASSFGQKTEAFF.

The chain combines TRBV11-2 with TRBJ2-1; TRBD2 aligns across 10 bases. Per the germline V gene, CDR1 is SGHAT and CDR2 is FQNNGV. Trimming at V came to 4 bases and at J to 1 base, leaving 4 bases not matched to a gene. This CDR3 comprises 16 residues. The CDR3 nucleotides are TGTGCCAGCAGCTCACAAGCGGGAGGGTCCTACAATGAGCAGTTCTTC. It codes for CASSSQAGGSYNEQFF.

This chain uses TRBV27 with TRBJ1-6; D uncertain. Germline V gene sequence: CDR1 MNHEY, CDR2 SMNVEV (reference sequence). This CDR3 region has 16 residues. Trimming removed 4 bases at V and 10 bases at J, with 20 bases between. The CDR3 nucleotides read TGTGCCAGCAGTTCACCCCCGGGAGGGAAAGGATCACCCCTCCACTTT. Its translation: CASSSPPGGKGSPLHF.

The chain joins TRBV7-2 to TRBJ2-2, with 9 bases lining up with TRBD1. The germline gives CDR1 SGHTA, CDR2 FQGNSA. The CDR3 totals 15 residues. The trim removed 6 bases at V and 5 bases at J, leaving 7 bases unmatched. DNA of the CDR3: TGTGCCAGCAGATCGGACAGGGGAGAAACCGGGGAGCTGTTTTTT. The encoded protein is CASRSDRGETGELFF.

The gene calls are TRBV5-4 and TRBJ1-2, with 9 bases fitting TRBD1. Trimming took 1 base from V and 2 from J; bases not matched to a gene: 12. The CDR3 consists of 18 residues. The germline V gene has CDR1 SGHNT and CDR2 YYREEE (reference sequence). CDR3 amino acids: CASSLLGGQGVRNYGYTF. The DNA of the CDR3 is TGTGCCAGCAGCTTGTTAGGGGGACAGGGCGTTAGGAACTATGGCTACACCTTC. Full variable domain (remainder filled in from reference TRBV5-4 and TRBJ1-2): ETGVTQSPTHLIKTRGQQVTLRCSSQSGHNTVSWYQQALGQGPQFIFQYYREEENGRGNFPPRFSGLQFPNYSSELNVNALELDDSALYLCASSLLGGQGVRNYGYTFGSGTRLTVV.

This clone is a singleton in its sample. The rearrangement uses TRBV5-1 and TRBJ1-2; unclear D gene. V was pared by 0 bases and J by 6 bases, with 9 bases between. CDR3 length: 13 residues. CDR1 is SGHRS, CDR2 YFSETQ, per germline. CDR3 bases: TGCGCCAGCAGCTTGGGAATTTCCAATGGCTACACCTTC. Translating gives CASSLGISNGYTF.

V and J are TRBV2 and TRBJ1-2; D not certain. V was pared by 3 bases and J by 8 bases, with 10 bases between. This CDR3 contains 12 residues. CDR1 SNHLY and CDR2 FYNNEI come from the germline V gene. The CDR3 bases are TGTGCCAGCAGTGATGGAGGGCTCGGCTACACCTTC. Amino acid sequence: CASSDGGLGYTF.

The gene calls are TRBV5-4 and TRBJ2-1; D not resolved. V lost 4 bases to trimming and J lost 10 bases, with 9 bases between them. CDR3 size: 11 residues. CDR1 and CDR2 from the germline V gene are SGHNT and YYREEE (reference sequence). CDR3 residues: CASSIGYEQFF. The CDR3 bases are TGTGCCAGCAGCATAGGTTACGAGCAGTTCTTC. Variable domain in full (rest from reference TRBV5-4 and TRBJ2-1): ETGVTQSPTHLIKTRGQQVTLRCSSQSGHNTVSWYQQALGQGPQFIFQYYREEENGRGNFPPRFSGLQFPNYSSELNVNALELDDSALYLCASSIGYEQFFGPGTRLTVL.

The chain carries TRBV2 and TRBJ2-7; TRBD1 aligns across 10 bases. V dropped 8 bases and J dropped 4; count of bases not matched to a gene: 8. Germline CDR1 and CDR2: SNHLY and FYNNEI. CDR3 size: 14 residues. The CDR3 reads CASSFGTGAYEQYF. The CDR3 nucleotides read TGTGCCAGCTCCTTCGGGACAGGGGCGTACGAGCAGTACTTC.

The chain combines TRBV6-5 with TRBJ2-1; 11 nucleotides align to TRBD2. The CDR3 consists of 13 residues. From germline, CDR1 is MNHEY and CDR2 SVGAGI. With V trimmed by 8 bases and J by 7 bases, 4 bases remained unmatched. CDR3 loop: CASLAGGSNEQFF. CDR3 DNA: TGTGCCAGCCTAGCGGGAGGCTCGAATGAGCAGTTCTTC.

The chain links TRBV7-3 to TRBJ2-7; D assignment may be TRBD1 or TRBD2 (5 bases each). The CDR3 has 14 amino acids. Between the trimmed V and J ends, which lost 3 bases and 3 bases, there was a span of 12 bases. Germline loops: CDR1 SGHTA, CDR2 FQGTGA. CDR3 nucleotide sequence: TGTGCCAGCAGCTTCATGGGGGTGGGCTACGAGCAGTACTTC. It specifies CASSFMGVGYEQYF.

J is TRBJ2-1 and V is TRBV6-1; the match to TRBD2 covers 8 bases. V lost 4 bases to trimming and J lost 5 bases; unmatched junction nucleotides: 10. This CDR3 is built from 16 residues. CDR1 is MNHNS, CDR2 SASEGT, per germline. DNA of the CDR3: TGTGCCAGCAGTGCCGCTTCCGGGACTAGGAACAATGAGCAGTTCTTC. It yields the protein CASSAASGTRNNEQFF.

The chain combines TRBV27 with TRBJ2-5, with D perhaps given as TRBD1 or TRBD2 (5 bases each). V was pared by 6 bases and J by 9 bases, with 14 bases between. CDR3 length equals 12 residues. CDR1 and CDR2 from the germline V gene are MNHEY and SMNVEV (reference sequence). As DNA, the CDR3 is TGTGCCAGCAGCCCTAGTATGGGACCCCAGTACTTC. Amino acid sequence: CASSPSMGPQYF.